The 20 T cell receptor beta chains below were found in one sample sequenced in a study of shared clonotypes between healthy human individuals. It was CD45RO-negative cells, positively selected for CCR7, that made up naive CD8 cells, with terminally differentiated effector memory CD45RA+ cells excluded. Assay: immunoSEQ multiplex PCR; the TCRdb copy retains only in-frame clones and omits some. The sample gives some 2.1 million clones, about 95% of which show up once; 0.9% to 1.3% is in the top ten. The sequencing input was naive CD8+ T cells sorted from blood. The receptor set was obtained from a young man in good health.

The chain has TRBV27 and TRBJ1-1; no clear D gene. In germline, CDR1 is MNHEY, CDR2 SMNVEV (reference sequence). CDR3 length: 16 residues. The V end lost 2 bases, the J end lost 4 bases, and 17 bases lay between the germline ends. This CDR3 reads CASSLNSRVGPTEAFF. For the CDR3, the DNA is TGTGCCAGCAGTTTAAACTCCCGGGTTGGGCCCACTGAAGCTTTCTTT.

This clone has a single count. The chain combines TRBV4-3 with TRBJ2-7; 11 bases align to TRBD2. The V and J ends lost 0 bases and 4 bases, in that order; junction bases with no gene match: 5. This CDR3 comprises 16 residues. CDR1 LGHNA and CDR2 YSLEER come from the germline V gene. CDR3 amino acids: CASSQDLGTSGYEQYF. For the CDR3, the DNA is TGCGCCAGCAGCCAAGATTTAGGGACTAGCGGATACGAGCAGTACTTC.

V and J are TRBV6-5 and TRBJ1-2; D might be TRBD1 (5 bases). V was trimmed by 8 bases and J by 6 bases, leaving 16 bases between them. Germline-derived CDR1 and CDR2 are MNHEY and SVGAGI. This CDR3 is built from 13 residues. CDR3 residues: CASAGYTEDGYTF. In nucleotides, the CDR3 is TGTGCCAGCGCAGGGTACACAGAAGATGGCTACACCTTC.

As regards this clone: This sample includes further DNA sequences coding for the same CDR3. The chain joins TRBV27 to TRBJ1-2; TRBD1 is a possible D gene (6 bases). The V end was cut by 5 bases, the J end by 7 bases, with 14 bases between. The germline V gene has CDR1 MNHEY and CDR2 SMNVEV (reference sequence). The CDR3 is made up of 13 amino acids. CDR3 in DNA: TGTGCCAGCAGTCTAGATGGAGGGGGTGGCTACACCTTC. This gives the protein CASSLDGGGGYTF.

The genes are TRBV5-4 and TRBJ2-3, with 9 bases that match TRBD1. Looked up from germline, CDR1 is SGHNT and CDR2 is YYREEE (reference sequence). V was pared by 4 bases and J by 4 bases, with 7 bases of the junction left unmatched. The CDR3 has 15 amino acids. The CDR3, as DNA: TGTGCCAGCAGCCCACTACAGGGGGCTGCAGATACGCAGTATTTT. Translating it yields CASSPLQGAADTQYF.

In DNA form, the CDR3 reads TGTGCCAGCAGTTGGGCGACAGGGGGCGGTGGCTACACCTTC. Translated: CASSWATGGGGYTF. The chain has TRBV27 and TRBJ1-2; 10 nucleotides line up with TRBD1. The CDR3 contains 14 residues. The V segment lost 4 bases and the J segment 7 bases; nucleotides outside the gene matches: 6. CDR1 is MNHEY, CDR2 SMNVEV, per germline (reference sequence).

V usage is TRBV7-9 and J usage is TRBJ2-1; 11 nucleotides line up with TRBD2. V shed 4 bases and J 4 bases; nucleotides not matched to a gene: 3. The CDR3 runs to 15 residues. The germline gives CDR1 SEHNR, CDR2 FQNEAQ (reference sequence). The CDR3 nucleotides read TGTGCCAGCAGCTATACTAGCGGGGGTTACAATGAGCAGTTCTTC. Translating gives CASSYTSGGYNEQFF.

The CDR3 DNA reads TGTGCCAGCAGCGACGGGGGGAGGTCCGACGAGCAGTACTTC. This encodes CASSDGGRSDEQYF. The rearrangement joins TRBV9 to TRBJ2-7; TRBD2 matches at 7 bases. CDR1 and CDR2 from the germline V gene are SGDLS and YYNGEE. The CDR3 loop spans 14 amino acids. V dropped 3 bases and J dropped 5; count of bases not matched to a gene: 8.

V usage is TRBV7-2 and J usage is TRBJ2-1, with no clear D. V was cut by 7 bases and J by 1 base, with 11 bases left in between. The CDR3 sequence is 14 residues long. Germline loops: CDR1 SGHTA, CDR2 FQGNSA. CDR3 sequence (DNA): TGTGCCAGCACACGGTACGTGTCCTACAATGAGCAGTTCTTC. Its protein product is CASTRYVSYNEQFF. The full variable domain, completed using reference TRBV7-2 and TRBJ2-1, is GAGVSQSPSNKVTEKGKDVELRCDPISGHTALYWYRQSLGQGLEFLIYFQGNSAPDKSGLPSDRFSAERTGGSVSTLTIQRTQQEDSAVYLCASTRYVSYNEQFFGPGTRLTVL.

J is TRBJ2-7 and V is TRBV6-1; D uncertain. V was trimmed by 8 bases and J by 5 bases, leaving 4 bases between them. Germline V gene data show CDR1 as MNHNS and CDR2 as SASEGT. The CDR3 length is 9 residues. CDR3 sequence reads: CASGHEQYF. DNA for the CDR3: TGTGCCAGCGGGCACGAGCAGTACTTC.

V is TRBV10-2 and J is TRBJ2-3; a weak D match, TRBD2 (7 bases). The CDR3 has 13 amino acids. CDR1 and CDR2 from the germline V gene are WSHSY and SAAADI. V lost 7 bases and J lost 6, with 14 bases in between. The CDR3, as DNA: TGCGCCAGCACACAGGGACTATTTGATACGCAGTATTTT. Protein sequence: CASTQGLFDTQYF.

The gene calls are TRBV4-1 and TRBJ2-7; no clear D gene. The CDR3 runs 14 residues. Germline V lookup: CDR1 MGHRA, CDR2 YSYEKL. The germline V and J ends were trimmed by 4 bases and 7 bases, with 17 bases remaining between them. The CDR3 protein is CASSLRHTSGEQYF. The CDR3 DNA reads TGCGCCAGCAGCCTGAGACATACTTCTGGTGAGCAGTACTTC.

V gene TRBV6-5 combines with J gene TRBJ1-5; D gene uncertain. The CDR3 is made up of 13 amino acids. The ends were cut back, 6 bases at V and 6 bases at J, with 12 bases in the middle. The germline gives CDR1 MNHEY, CDR2 SVGAGI. This CDR3 is CASSLAGGQPQHF. For the CDR3, the DNA is TGTGCCAGCAGCCTGGCGGGTGGTCAGCCCCAGCATTTT.

In nucleotides, the CDR3 is TGTGCCATCAGTGAGTCGAACCAAGGGGCAACTAATGAAAAACTGTTTTTT. This gives the protein CAISESNQGATNEKLFF. The chain has TRBV10-3 and TRBJ1-4; weak D call: TRBD1 (5 bases). The V end lost 0 bases, the J end lost 0 bases, and 11 bases lay between the germline ends. The CDR3 sequence is 17 residues long. Germline assignment: CDR1 ENHRY and CDR2 SYGVKD.

The chain has TRBV27 and TRBJ2-3, with D possibly TRBD2 on 5 matching bases. This CDR3 comprises 15 residues. Germline V gene lookup returns CDR1 MNHEY and CDR2 SMNVEV (reference sequence). Between the trimmed V and J ends, which lost 3 bases and 2 bases, there was a span of 12 bases. The CDR3 DNA is TGTGCCAGCAGTTTTTTTAGCGTGTCCACAGATACGCAGTATTTT. Encoded protein: CASSFFSVSTDTQYF.

The genes are TRBV6-1 and TRBJ1-1; D is undetermined. From germline, CDR1 is MNHNS and CDR2 SASEGT. V was cut by 4 bases and J by 5 bases, with 8 bases left in between. The CDR3 has 12 residues. The CDR3 sequence: CASSVWVTEAFF. CDR3 bases: TGTGCCAGCAGTGTATGGGTTACTGAAGCTTTCTTT.

To note about this clone: The identical CDR3 is also encoded by other nucleotide sequences in the sample. The chain couples TRBV5-6 to TRBJ1-1; no reliable D call. Germline V gene lookup returns CDR1 SGHDT and CDR2 YYEEEE. CDR3 length equals 11 residues. Trimming stripped 2 bases from V and 6 bases from J, with 5 bases between. The CDR3 region is CASSFRAEAFF. The CDR3 DNA reads as TGTGCCAGCAGCTTTCGAGCTGAAGCTTTCTTT.

On this clone: Within the sample, other DNA sequences also encode this same CDR3. The chain joins TRBV4-1 to TRBJ2-3; D call uncertain. This CDR3 is built from 13 residues. Deletions cut 1 base from V and 3 bases from J, with 5 bases between. Germline lookup yields CDR1 MGHRA and CDR2 YSYEKL. The CDR3 loop reads CASSQARTDTQYF. CDR3 DNA: TGCGCCAGCAGCCAAGCCAGGACAGATACGCAGTATTTT.

This CDR3 reads CASSPYWGVGAGYTF. CDR3 coding DNA: TGTGCCAGCAGCCCATATTGGGGGGTGGGGGCTGGCTACACCTTC. The chain carries TRBV7-2 and TRBJ1-2; a weak D match, TRBD1 (6 bases). The CDR3 totals 15 residues. Trimming took off 5 bases at V and 7 bases at J, with 20 bases between the two ends. Germline V lookup: CDR1 SGHTA, CDR2 FQGNSA.

For the CDR3, the DNA is TGTGCCAGCAGGGACTTAGCGGGGGCGGGAGATACGCAGTATTTT. The encoded protein is CASRDLAGAGDTQYF. V and J are TRBV27 and TRBJ2-3; 9 nucleotides match TRBD2. CDR1 and CDR2 from the germline V gene are MNHEY and SMNVEV (reference sequence). The V and J ends lost 6 bases and 5 bases, in that order; junction bases with no gene match: 9. The CDR3 is 15 amino acids.